This T cell receptor (beta chain) came from a study of beta chain features in type 1 diabetes. Germline V lookup: CDR1 DFQATT, CDR2 SNEGSKA (reference sequence). The CDR3 loop spans 11 amino acids. V was pared by 6 bases and J by 5 bases, with 9 bases between. Reverse transcription of all isolated RNA meant that expressed TCRB transcripts were sequenced. Data came from immunoSEQ multiplex PCR; TCRdb stores just in-frame clones and leaves some out. The sample contains approximately 600,000 clones, roughly 12% of which appear only once. Heparinised blood was drawn once per donor, averaging about 116 mL. Stem cell-like memory, regulatory, central memory and naive CD4+ cells were sorted via CD45RO/CCR7/CD25/CD127/CD95/CD27. Concerning this clone: Its antigen is not identified. The sample has other DNA sequences that encode this CDR3 too.

Study results and caveats: Comparison showed that naive, central memory and Treg TCRB repertoires appeared more similar among patients than among healthy donors. Lower insertion and higher deletion counts appeared at VDJ junctions in type 1 diabetes patients. Significant though moderate, a shortening of TCRB CDR3s appeared in all four CD4+ subsets of Type 1 diabetes patients.

The source material was naive CD4+ T cells from blood. This receptor was taken from a man aged 25 to 40 with type 1 diabetes. This chain joins TRBV20-1 and TRBJ2-3, with D maybe TRBD1 (6 bases). In nucleotides, the CDR3 is TGCAGTGCGAAACAGGGAGATACGCAGTATTTT. Amino acids: CSAKQGDTQYF.